A few counts support the clone carrying this T cell receptor beta chain. Its antigen is still unknown. Every bit of the isolated RNA underwent reverse transcription, so sequencing read expressed TCRB transcripts. Regulatory, naive and central memory T cell samples averaged around 3.6 million reads. The table came from immunoSEQ multiplex PCR; TCRdb's copy has only in-frame clones and leaves some out. The sample holds a few hundred thousand clones, 13% to 15% seen once. This CDR3 is 12 amino acids long. CDR1 is MDHEN, CDR2 SYDVKM, per germline. V lost 1 base to trimming and J lost 2 bases, with 3 bases between them. This record comes from a study of beta chain features in type 1 diabetes. Study-level results: Since sequencing was performed on cDNA, cells with high TCR expression could be over-represented. A possible short-template PCR bias applies equally to patients and controls. In every one of the four CD4+ subsets, TCRB CDR3s were moderately but significantly shorter in Type 1 diabetes patients.

Material for sequencing was naive CD4+ T cells from blood. This TCR was recovered from a man aged 30 to 39 with type 1 diabetes. The V and J genes are TRBV28 and TRBJ2-7; the D is unclear. CDR3 in amino acids: CASSLLAYEQYF. In nucleotides, the CDR3 is TGTGCCAGCAGTTTATTAGCCTACGAGCAGTACTTC. The entire variable domain, with the rest obtained from reference TRBV28 and TRBJ2-7, is as follows: DVKVTQSSRYLVKRTGEKVFLECVQDMDHENMFWYRQDPGLGLRLIYFSYDVKMKEKGDIPEGYSVSREKKERFSLILESASTNQTSMYLCASSLLAYEQYFGPGTRLTVT.